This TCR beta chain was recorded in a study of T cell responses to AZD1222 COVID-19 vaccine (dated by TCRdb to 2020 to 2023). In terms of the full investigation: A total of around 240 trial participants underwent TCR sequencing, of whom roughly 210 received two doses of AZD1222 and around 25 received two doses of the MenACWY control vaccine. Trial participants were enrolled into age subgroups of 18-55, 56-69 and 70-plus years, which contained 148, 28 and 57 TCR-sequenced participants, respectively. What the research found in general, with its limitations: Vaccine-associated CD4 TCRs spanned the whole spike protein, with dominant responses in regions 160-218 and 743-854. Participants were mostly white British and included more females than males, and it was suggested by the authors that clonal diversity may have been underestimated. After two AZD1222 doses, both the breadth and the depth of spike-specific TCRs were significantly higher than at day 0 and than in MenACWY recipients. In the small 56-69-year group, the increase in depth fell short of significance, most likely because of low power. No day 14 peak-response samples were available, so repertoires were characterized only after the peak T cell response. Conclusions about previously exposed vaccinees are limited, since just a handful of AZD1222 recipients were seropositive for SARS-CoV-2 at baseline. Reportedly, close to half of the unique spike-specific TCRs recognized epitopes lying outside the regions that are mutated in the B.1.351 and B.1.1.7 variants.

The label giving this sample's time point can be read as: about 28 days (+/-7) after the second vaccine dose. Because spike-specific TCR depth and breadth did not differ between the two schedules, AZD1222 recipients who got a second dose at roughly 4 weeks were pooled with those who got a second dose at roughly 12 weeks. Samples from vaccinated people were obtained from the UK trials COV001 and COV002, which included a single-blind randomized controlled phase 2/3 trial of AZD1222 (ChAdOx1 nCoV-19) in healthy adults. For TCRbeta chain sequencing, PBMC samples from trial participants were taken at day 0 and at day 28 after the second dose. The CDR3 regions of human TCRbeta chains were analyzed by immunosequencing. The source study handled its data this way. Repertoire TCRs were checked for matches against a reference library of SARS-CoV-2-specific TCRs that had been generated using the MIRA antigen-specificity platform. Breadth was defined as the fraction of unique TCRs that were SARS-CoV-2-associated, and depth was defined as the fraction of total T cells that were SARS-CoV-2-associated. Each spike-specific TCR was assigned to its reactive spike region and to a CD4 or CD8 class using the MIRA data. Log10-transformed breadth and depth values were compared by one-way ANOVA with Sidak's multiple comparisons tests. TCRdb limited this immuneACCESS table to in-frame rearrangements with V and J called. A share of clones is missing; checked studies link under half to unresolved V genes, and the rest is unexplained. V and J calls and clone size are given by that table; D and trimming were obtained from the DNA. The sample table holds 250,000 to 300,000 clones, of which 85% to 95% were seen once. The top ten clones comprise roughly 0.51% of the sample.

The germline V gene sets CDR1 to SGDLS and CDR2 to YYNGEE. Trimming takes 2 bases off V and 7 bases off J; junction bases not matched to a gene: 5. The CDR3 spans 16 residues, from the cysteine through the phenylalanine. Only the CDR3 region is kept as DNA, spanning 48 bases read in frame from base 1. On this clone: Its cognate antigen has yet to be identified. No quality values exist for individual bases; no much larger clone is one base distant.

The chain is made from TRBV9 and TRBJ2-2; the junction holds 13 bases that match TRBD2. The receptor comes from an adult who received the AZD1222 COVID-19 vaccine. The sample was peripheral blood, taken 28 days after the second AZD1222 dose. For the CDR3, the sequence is CASSVTSGRALGELFF. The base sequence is TGTGCCAGCAGCGTCACTAGCGGGAGGGCCCTCGGGGAGCTGTTTTTT.